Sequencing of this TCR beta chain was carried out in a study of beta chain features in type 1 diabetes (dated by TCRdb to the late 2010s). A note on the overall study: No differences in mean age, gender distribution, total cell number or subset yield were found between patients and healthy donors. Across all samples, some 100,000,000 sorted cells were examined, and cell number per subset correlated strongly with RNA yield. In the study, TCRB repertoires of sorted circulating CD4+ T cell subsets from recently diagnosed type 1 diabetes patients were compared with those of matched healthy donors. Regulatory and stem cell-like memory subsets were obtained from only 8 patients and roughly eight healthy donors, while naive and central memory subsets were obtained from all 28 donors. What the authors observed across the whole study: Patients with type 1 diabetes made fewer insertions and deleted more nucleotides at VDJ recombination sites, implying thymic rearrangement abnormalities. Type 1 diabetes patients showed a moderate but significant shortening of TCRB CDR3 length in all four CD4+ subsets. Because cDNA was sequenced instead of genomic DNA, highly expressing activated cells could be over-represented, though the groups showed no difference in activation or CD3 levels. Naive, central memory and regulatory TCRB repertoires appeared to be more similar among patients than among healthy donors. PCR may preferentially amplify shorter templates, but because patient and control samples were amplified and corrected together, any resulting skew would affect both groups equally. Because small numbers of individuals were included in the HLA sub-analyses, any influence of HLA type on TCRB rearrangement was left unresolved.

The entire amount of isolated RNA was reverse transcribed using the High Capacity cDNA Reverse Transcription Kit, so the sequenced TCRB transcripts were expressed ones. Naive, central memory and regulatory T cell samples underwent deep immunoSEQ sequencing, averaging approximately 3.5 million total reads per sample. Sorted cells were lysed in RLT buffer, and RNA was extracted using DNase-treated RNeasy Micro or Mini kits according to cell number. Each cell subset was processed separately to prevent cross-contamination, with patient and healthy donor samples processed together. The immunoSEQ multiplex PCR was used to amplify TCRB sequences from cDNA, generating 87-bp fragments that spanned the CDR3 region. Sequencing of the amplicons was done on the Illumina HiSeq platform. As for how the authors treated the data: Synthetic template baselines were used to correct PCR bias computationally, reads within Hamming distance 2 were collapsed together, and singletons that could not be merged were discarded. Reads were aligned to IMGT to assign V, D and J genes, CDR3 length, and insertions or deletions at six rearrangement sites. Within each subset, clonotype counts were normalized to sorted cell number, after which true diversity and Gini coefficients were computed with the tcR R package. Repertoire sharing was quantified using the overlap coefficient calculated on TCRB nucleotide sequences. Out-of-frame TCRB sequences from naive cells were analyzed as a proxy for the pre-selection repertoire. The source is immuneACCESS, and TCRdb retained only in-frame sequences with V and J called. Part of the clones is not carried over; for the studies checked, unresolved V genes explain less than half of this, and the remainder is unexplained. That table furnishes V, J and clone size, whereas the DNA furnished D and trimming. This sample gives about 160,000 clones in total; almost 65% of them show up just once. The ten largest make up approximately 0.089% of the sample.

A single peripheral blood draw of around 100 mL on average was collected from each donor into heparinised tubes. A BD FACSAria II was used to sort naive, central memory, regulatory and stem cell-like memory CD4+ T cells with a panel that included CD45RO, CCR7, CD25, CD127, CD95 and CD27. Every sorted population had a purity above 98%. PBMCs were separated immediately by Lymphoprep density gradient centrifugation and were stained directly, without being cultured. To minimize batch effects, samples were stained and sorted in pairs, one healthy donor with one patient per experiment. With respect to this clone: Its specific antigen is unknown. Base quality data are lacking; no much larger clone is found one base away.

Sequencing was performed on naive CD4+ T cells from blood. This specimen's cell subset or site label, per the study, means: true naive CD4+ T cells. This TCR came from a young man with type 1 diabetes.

The bases read TGTGCCAGCAGCAAAAACAGGGGTCAAGAGACCCAGTACTTC. Its protein reads: CASSKNRGQETQYF. The receptor chain draws on TRBV6-5 and TRBJ2-5, with 7 junctional bases fitting TRBD1. V ends up 6 bases short and J 2 bases short, with an unmatched junction base count of 6. From the germline V gene, CDR1 is MNHEY and CDR2 is SVGAGI. The CDR3 runs 14 amino acids, cysteine and phenylalanine included. Just CDR3 DNA is preserved here, 42 bases in frame from base 1.